This record looks at one T cell receptor (beta chain) sequence and its context. Drawn from each donor were about 9 milliliters of peripheral blood. This record belongs to a study of blood T cells in healthy people across ages. Germline V lookup: CDR1 SGHVS, CDR2 FNYEAQ. The CDR3 spans 12 residues. The germline V and J ends were trimmed by 3 bases and 5 bases, with 7 bases remaining between them. Primers used in a second PCR of about 6 to 11 cycles were a sample-barcoded 5' primer and a J-beta primer mix. Sequencing of every sample gave 3 million or more CDR3-containing paired-end reads. One entry per CDR3 protein results from TCRdb running MiXCR on the 5' RACE reads. The table has about 780,000 distinct CDR3 sequences, about 42% seen once.

The sequenced sample consisted of blood. The TCR comes from an older man in good health. The V call is TRBV7-6, the J call TRBJ2-5; D is ambiguous. The CDR3 spells CASSFPRETQYF. In nucleotides, the CDR3 is TGTGCCAGCAGCTTTCCGAGGGAGACCCAGTACTTC.